A single sample is the source of the 31 T cell receptor beta chains below, sequenced in a study of CD8 T cells in Susac syndrome. The RNA input was about 0.5 to 1 ug, and it was reverse transcribed with random hexamers. Via MiXCR, TCRdb re-called the immunoSEQ multiplex PCR reads, giving one row per CDR3 protein. Here the sample spans 150,000 to 200,000 distinct CDR3 sequences, around nine tenths being singletons. The specimen sequenced was CD4+ T cells from PBMCs. The receptors here all came from a human donor with Susac syndrome.

Details on this clonotype: An end of the junction differs from the germline gene, which may be a read error. The chain is built from TRBV28 and TRBJ1-2; a possible D gene is TRBD1 (5 bases). This CDR3 has 12 amino acids. CDR1 and CDR2 (germline): MDHEN, SYDVKM. CDR3 nucleotides: TGTGCCATCCAGGGTTCTAACTATGGCTTCACCTTC. Amino acids: CAIQGSNYGFTF.

V and J are TRBV5-4 and TRBJ2-1; TRBD2 matches 14 bases. Germline V lookup: CDR1 SGHNT, CDR2 YYREEE (reference sequence). This CDR3 contains 15 residues. The J segment lost 10 bases and the V segment lost 4 bases, leaving 7 bases of the junction unmatched. Here the CDR3 DNA reads TGTGCCAGCAGCCCAGGGACTAGCGGGGGCCAGGAGCAGTTCTTC. This gives the protein CASSPGTSGGQEQFF.

V and J are TRBV5-1 and TRBJ2-7; D not certain. V gave up 4 bases and J gave up 2 bases, with 13 bases separating them. Looked up from germline, CDR1 is SGHRS and CDR2 is YFSETQ. The CDR3 spans 14 residues. This chain's CDR3 is CASSPQAATYEQYF. The CDR3 nucleotides are TGCGCCAGCAGCCCCCAGGCCGCAACCTACGAGCAGTACTTC.

The V gene is TRBV19, the J gene TRBJ2-2; tentatively, D is TRBD1 (6 bases). Trimming took 6 bases from V and 6 from J, leaving 20 bases between them. This CDR3 region has 16 residues. Germline V CDR1 and CDR2: LNHDA, SQIVND (reference sequence). CDR3 in amino acids: CASRMFDRILSGELFF. The CDR3 DNA sequence: TGTGCCAGTAGGATGTTTGACAGGATCCTTTCCGGGGAGCTGTTTTTT.

V is TRBV20-1 and J is TRBJ2-3; 9 bases are a match to TRBD2. Trimming took 0 bases from V and 7 from J; bases not matched to a gene: 8. The CDR3 runs to 15 residues. Germline-derived CDR1 and CDR2 are DFQATT and SNEGSKA (reference sequence). The CDR3 region is CSARDGREGPNTQYF. The CDR3 coding sequence is TGCAGTGCTAGAGATGGGCGGGAGGGCCCAAATACGCAGTATTTT.

V is TRBV2 and J is TRBJ1-5, with TRBD1 matching 11 bases. CDR1 and CDR2 (germline): SNHLY, FYNNEI. The CDR3 sequence is 14 residues long. The V segment lost 8 bases and the J segment 6 bases; nucleotides outside the gene matches: 6. The CDR3: CASRRDRGIQPQHF. Written as DNA, the CDR3 is TGTGCCAGCCGCCGGGACAGGGGGATTCAGCCCCAGCATTTT. Drawing the rest from reference TRBV2 and TRBJ1-5, the complete variable domain is EPEVTQTPSHQVTQMGQEVILRCVPISNHLYFYWYRQILGQKVEFLVSFYNNEISEKSEIFDDQFSVERPDGSNFTLKIRSTKLEDSAMYFCASRRDRGIQPQHFGDGTRLSIL.

The J gene is TRBJ2-2, the V gene TRBV5-4; D uncertain. The CDR3 is 15 residues long. Trimming pared 3 bases from V and 6 bases from J, leaving 15 bases between. Germline CDR1 reads SGHNT; CDR2 reads YYREEE (reference sequence). CDR3 in amino acids: CASSSPKGRAGELFF. CDR3 DNA sequence: TGTGCCAGCAGCTCGCCGAAGGGAAGGGCCGGGGAGCTGTTTTTT.

The rearrangement joins TRBV27 to TRBJ2-3; TRBD2 matches 7 bases. Germline loops: CDR1 MNHEY, CDR2 SMNVEV (reference sequence). J gave up 6 bases and V 2 bases, and 5 bases lay outside the gene matches. The CDR3 is 14 amino acids. The CDR3 sequence is CASSLQAGRDTQYF. The CDR3 nucleotides are TGTGCCAGCAGTTTACAAGCGGGGCGGGATACGCAGTATTTT.

This chain uses TRBV12-3 or TRBV12-4 with TRBJ2-1, with TRBD2 matching over 10 bases. After removal of 3 bases from V and 6 bases from J, the junction contained 2 bases not matched to a gene. CDR3 length equals 14 residues. Here the CDR3 reads CASSFSGRSNEQFF. The CDR3 DNA reads TGTGCCAGCAGTTTTAGCGGGAGGTCCAATGAGCAGTTCTTC.

The rearrangement links TRBV6-5 to TRBJ1-2; 9 bases map to TRBD1. The CDR3 has 15 residues. CDR1 and CDR2 from the germline V gene are MNHEY and SVGAGI. V lost 5 bases and J lost 6; bases outside the gene matches: 10. CDR3 DNA sequence: TGTGCCAGCAGTCCCACGGGACAGGGCAAGAATGGCTACACCTTC. This gives the protein CASSPTGQGKNGYTF.

The chain is built from TRBV28 and TRBJ2-7; the D is unclear. This CDR3 is built from 12 residues. The V and J ends lost 8 bases and 2 bases respectively, with 10 bases between them. Germline CDR1 and CDR2: MDHEN and SYDVKM. CDR3 nucleotides: TGTGCCAGCTCCAGGTATCCCTACGAGCAGTACTTC. It codes for CASSRYPYEQYF. Looking up the rest from reference TRBV28 and TRBJ2-7 gives the full variable domain: DVKVTQSSRYLVKRTGEKVFLECVQDMDHENMFWYRQDPGLGLRLIYFSYDVKMKEKGDIPEGYSVSREKKERFSLILESASTNQTSMYLCASSRYPYEQYFGPGTRLTVT.

The chain uses TRBV5-1 and TRBJ2-1, with 8 bases lining up with TRBD2. Germline values: CDR1 SGHRS, CDR2 YFSETQ. CDR3 length equals 16 residues. J lost 0 bases, V lost 4 bases, and 6 bases had no gene match. The CDR3, as DNA: TGCGCCAGCAGCGTGACTAGCGCTAGCTCCTACAATGAGCAGTTCTTC. Protein product: CASSVTSASSYNEQFF.

The J gene is TRBJ1-1, the V gene TRBV6-5, with D uncertain. This CDR3 spans 12 amino acids. Germline V gene data show CDR1 as MNHEY and CDR2 as SVGAGI. Trimming took 5 bases from V and 2 from J, leaving 6 bases between them. CDR3 sequence: CASSPDNTEAFF. For the CDR3, the DNA is TGTGCCAGCAGTCCAGACAACACTGAAGCTTTCTTT.

This chain joins TRBV5-4 and TRBJ2-3; 13 nucleotides align to TRBD2. The CDR3 is made up of 16 amino acids. Unmatched junction bases numbered 6, after V lost 3 bases and J lost 5 bases. Per the germline V gene, CDR1 is SGHNT and CDR2 is YYREEE (reference sequence). CDR3 region: CASSYGLAGVRDTQYF. The CDR3 nucleotides are TGTGCCAGCAGCTACGGACTAGCGGGAGTGAGAGATACGCAGTATTTT.

The rearrangement joins TRBV5-1 to TRBJ2-5, with D unclear. The germline V and J ends were trimmed by 0 bases and 1 base, with 7 bases remaining between them. CDR3 length equals 14 residues. Per the germline V gene, CDR1 is SGHRS and CDR2 is YFSETQ. CDR3 coding DNA: TGCGCCAGCAGCTTGGCTCTCCGCCAAGAGACCCAGTACTTC. Translating gives CASSLALRQETQYF.

CDR3 in amino acids: CAISESGQGAQWTKNIQYF. The CDR3 DNA sequence: TGTGCCATCAGTGAGTCGGGACAGGGGGCGCAGTGGACCAAAAACATTCAGTACTTC. The genes are TRBV10-3 and TRBJ2-4; 12 bases are a match to TRBD1. The germline V gene has CDR1 ENHRY and CDR2 SYGVKD. The CDR3 loop spans 19 amino acids. Losses at the gene ends were 0 bases for V and 2 bases for J; bases not matched to a gene: 8.

The J gene is TRBJ1-4, the V gene TRBV5-8, with D possibly matching TRBD1 (6 bases). This CDR3 comprises 15 residues. V was shortened by 4 bases and J by 2 bases, with 12 bases between the two germline ends. Per germline, CDR1 SGHTS and CDR2 YDEGEE. CDR3: CASSPRGQTNEKLFF. The CDR3 nucleotides are TGTGCCAGCAGCCCCAGGGGTCAGACTAATGAAAAACTGTTTTTT.

This clonotype has only one observation. The rearrangement uses TRBV6-1 and TRBJ1-1; D unclear. Trimming removed 3 bases from V and 3 bases from J, with 11 bases in between. Looked up from germline, CDR1 is MNHNS and CDR2 is SASEGT. This CDR3 contains 14 residues. The CDR3 region has the DNA TGTGCCAGCAGTGAGTTGGGCCGGGACACTGAAGCTTTCTTT. Its translation: CASSELGRDTEAFF.

V gene TRBV27 combines with J gene TRBJ1-1, with a possible D match to TRBD1 (5 bases). Between the trimmed V and J ends, which lost 8 bases and 4 bases, there was a span of 20 bases. Germline values: CDR1 MNHEY, CDR2 SMNVEV (reference sequence). CDR3 size: 15 residues. CDR3 DNA: TGTGCCAGCGGGATGCGGGGGGGGATAGTCACTGAAGCTTTCTTT. It specifies CASGMRGGIVTEAFF.

The chain uses TRBV28 and TRBJ2-1; D perhaps matches TRBD2 (6 bases). This CDR3 comprises 14 residues. Trimming stripped 3 bases from V and 4 bases from J, with 10 bases between. Germline V CDR1 and CDR2: MDHEN, SYDVKM. This CDR3 reads CASSFRSGYNEQFF. The DNA for the CDR3 is TGTGCCAGCAGTTTCCGTAGCGGATACAATGAGCAGTTCTTC.

V usage is TRBV29-1 and J usage is TRBJ2-3; D is perhaps TRBD2 (7 bases). Trimming pared 1 base from V and 0 bases from J, leaving 11 bases between. Germline V gives CDR1 SQVTM, CDR2 ANQGSEA. There are 15 residues in the CDR3. In nucleotides, the CDR3 is TGCAGCGTTGAAGTTGCGGGGGCGAGCACAGATACGCAGTATTTT. Translation: CSVEVAGASTDTQYF.

The CDR3: CASSVVSGRTDTQYF. The DNA for the CDR3 is TGTGCCAGCAGCGTAGTGTCAGGTCGAACAGATACGCAGTATTTT. The V call is TRBV9, the J call TRBJ2-3; no reliable D call. Germline CDR1 reads SGDLS; CDR2 reads YYNGEE. The V and J ends lost 0 bases and 3 bases respectively, with 11 bases between them. The CDR3 loop spans 15 amino acids.

The chain recombines TRBV10-3 with TRBJ2-1; 7 nucleotides line up with TRBD2. The CDR3 extends over 15 amino acids. Trimming removed 0 bases from V and 4 bases from J; junction bases left unmatched: 3. Germline V CDR1 and CDR2: ENHRY, SYGVKD. The CDR3 coding sequence is TGTGCCATCAGTGAGTCTAAGGGAGGGTACAATGAGCAGTTCTTC. It translates to CAISESKGGYNEQFF.

This rearrangement joins TRBV7-2 to TRBJ2-1; D may be TRBD1 (6 bases). CDR1 and CDR2 (germline): SGHTA, FQGNSA. V was trimmed by 6 bases and J by 0 bases, leaving 12 bases between them. This CDR3 has 15 amino acids. The DNA for the CDR3 is TGTGCCAGCAGACTCGGGACAAGCTCCTACAATGAGCAGTTCTTC. Translation gives CASRLGTSSYNEQFF.

The chain recombines TRBV6-7 with TRBJ2-6; 8 positions match TRBD1. TRBV6-7 is reported as an ORF; its role is uncertain. V shed 8 bases, J shed 3 bases, and the junction held 3 bases outside the gene matches. This CDR3 is built from 14 residues. The CDR3 region is CASRQGNGANVLTF. The CDR3 nucleotides read TGTGCCAGCCGACAGGGGAATGGGGCCAACGTCCTGACTTTC.

The V call is TRBV15, the J call TRBJ2-3; TRBD2 aligns across 9 bases. The junction had 10 bases not matched to a gene; V was cut back by 4 bases and J by 5 bases. From germline, CDR1 is LNHNV and CDR2 YYDKDF (reference sequence). This CDR3 region has 16 residues. CDR3 bases: TGTGCCACCAGCACTCGGACTAGCGATTTGATAGATACGCAGTATTTT. This codes for CATSTRTSDLIDTQYF.

The chain links TRBV5-6 to TRBJ2-1; D is unresolved. Deletions cut 0 bases from V and 7 bases from J, with 5 bases between. This CDR3 spans 12 amino acids. Looked up from germline, CDR1 is SGHDT and CDR2 is YYEEEE. The CDR3 spells CASSLAVNEQFF. The CDR3 nucleotides read TGTGCCAGCAGCTTGGCTGTAAATGAGCAGTTCTTC. Looking up the rest from reference TRBV5-6 and TRBJ2-1 gives the full variable domain: DAGVTQSPTHLIKTRGQQVTLRCSPKSGHDTVSWYQQALGQGPQFIFQYYEEEERQRGNFPDRFSGHQFPNYSSELNVNALLLGDSALYLCASSLAVNEQFFGPGTRLTVL.

This clonotype was detected a few times. V is TRBV12-3 or TRBV12-4 and J is TRBJ2-7; D is perhaps TRBD1 (6 bases). V was pared by 4 bases and J by 7 bases, with 17 bases between. This CDR3 has 14 amino acids. CDR3 residues: CASSYGQISAEQYF. The CDR3, as DNA: TGTGCCAGCAGTTATGGACAGATTTCTGCGGAGCAGTACTTC.

This clonotype appeared once. This chain uses TRBV30 with TRBJ2-7; 7 nucleotides align to TRBD2. This CDR3 has 14 amino acids. After removal of 3 bases from V and 7 bases from J, the junction contained 12 bases not matched to a gene. CDR1 and CDR2 from the germline V gene are GTSNPN and SVGIG (reference sequence). The CDR3 is CAWRKGGVWGEQYF. DNA of the CDR3: TGTGCCTGGAGGAAGGGAGGGGTATGGGGAGAGCAGTACTTC.

V usage is TRBV14 and J usage is TRBJ2-7; D gene unclear. Germline CDR1 is SGHDN and CDR2 is FVKESK. The CDR3 contains 15 residues. Trimming stripped 1 base from V and 6 bases from J, with 16 bases between. The CDR3 loop is CASSQVVSYWGEQYF. CDR3 sequence (DNA): TGTGCCAGCAGCCAAGTAGTCTCTTATTGGGGCGAGCAGTACTTC.

The J gene is TRBJ1-6, the V gene TRBV9; no reliable D call. Between the trimmed V and J ends, which lost 2 bases and 9 bases, there was a span of 9 bases. CDR3 length: 13 residues. Per germline, CDR1 SGDLS and CDR2 YYNGEE. CDR3 loop: CASSVSPGSPLHF. The CDR3 DNA reads as TGTGCCAGCAGCGTTTCCCCTGGTTCACCCCTCCACTTT.